This TCR beta chain was identified in a study of shared clonotypes between healthy human individuals. CDR1 is SEHNR and CDR2 is FQNEAQ in the germline V gene (reference sequence). This CDR3 is built from 15 residues. V lost 6 bases and J 3 bases, leaving 14 bases between the germline ends. CD45RO-negative cells were positively selected for CCR7, leaving out terminally differentiated effector memory CD45RA+ cells. Remarks on this clone: Its antigen is currently unknown.

Study-level points and caveats: Across a handful of donors, naive CD4 shared around 5.4%, naive CD8 around 4%, memory CD4 2% to 2.5%, memory CD8 about 0.4%. Rarefaction showed that sequencing of sorted subsets was incomplete (despite large depth). In this cohort, only blood was sampled, and tissue repertoires likely differ.

The study ran the assay at deep level. Measured with immunoSEQ multiplex PCR; TCRdb has only the in-frame clones, and not every one. The top ten clones hold less than 2% of a sample with some 2.1 million clones, roughly 95% of them seen once. The clonotype was recovered from a man aged 18 to 29 in good health. Some clones in this sample may be carry-over from other donors' samples. Sequencing used naive CD8+ T cells from PBMCs. The chain is built from TRBV7-9 and TRBJ2-2; a possible D gene is TRBD1 (6 bases). Here the CDR3 reads CASSYQGYDTGELFF. As DNA, the CDR3 is TGTGCCAGCAGTTACCAGGGGTATGACACCGGGGAGCTGTTTTTT.